These T cell receptor beta chains were read from a single sample in a study of T-cell reconstitution after alpha-beta-depleted transplantation in children. TCRdb passed the PCR reads through MiXCR, listing each CDR3 protein once. This table holds about 510,000 distinct CDR3 sequences, about an eighth found once. The input for sequencing was PBMCs, mostly from graft donor cells, taken 180 days after TCRalphabeta/CD19-depleted stem cell transplant. Receptors were obtained from a female patient between 2 and 10 years old who had a stem cell transplant for aplastic anemia, so the T cells may come from the graft donor. The CDR3 runs from the conserved cysteine through the conserved F or W. The D gene is left open where the match is weak. Clone sizes are given selectively: once, few, many, or a class where the clone is expanded.

d_gene: TRBD1
v_gene: TRBV2
abundance: -
j_gene: TRBJ1-3
CDR3nt: TGTGCCAGCAGGCTGGACAGGATGGCTGGAAACACCATATATTTT
CDR3aa: CASRLDRMAGNTIYF

d_gene: TRBD1
v_gene: TRBV28
abundance: few
j_gene: TRBJ2-7
CDR3nt: TGTGCCATCACCAGGGGAGGGACAGGGGCCCACGAGCAGTACTTC
CDR3aa: CAITRGGTGAHEQYF

d_gene: TRBD2
v_gene: TRBV7-9
abundance: -
j_gene: TRBJ2-1
CDR3nt: TGTGCCAGCAGCCAGTTAAGCGGGGGGGGGTTCTACAATGAGCAGTTCTTC
CDR3aa: CASSQLSGGGFYNEQFF

d_gene: -
v_gene: TRBV5-1
abundance: few
j_gene: TRBJ2-1
CDR3nt: TGCGCCAGCAGCTTTGACAATGGCAATGAGCAGTTCTTC
CDR3aa: CASSFDNGNEQFF

d_gene: -
v_gene: TRBV14
abundance: few
j_gene: TRBJ1-1
CDR3nt: TGTGCCAGCAGCCAAGATGGGTTACAGGGACCCAACACTGAAGCTTTCTTT
CDR3aa: CASSQDGLQGPNTEAFF

d_gene: TRBD1
v_gene: TRBV30
abundance: few
j_gene: TRBJ2-5
CDR3nt: TGTGCCTGGACCCCGGACAGGGTAAAAGAGACCCAGTACTTC
CDR3aa: CAWTPDRVKETQYF

d_gene: -
v_gene: TRBV9
abundance: few
j_gene: TRBJ1-4
CDR3nt: TGTGCCAGCAGCCCTCGGACAGAAAATGAAAAACTGTTTTTT
CDR3aa: CASSPRTENEKLFF

d_gene: -
v_gene: TRBV28
abundance: -
j_gene: TRBJ1-1
CDR3nt: TGTGCCAGCAGTTCTACGACACTGCGGGGTGAAGCTTTCTTT
CDR3aa: CASSSTTLRGEAFF

d_gene: -
v_gene: TRBV6-2/TRBV6-3
abundance: -
j_gene: TRBJ2-5
CDR3nt: TGTGCCAGCAGTTACGTGGATAGCGCGACCCAAGAGACCCAGTACTTC
CDR3aa: CASSYVDSATQETQYF

d_gene: TRBD2
v_gene: TRBV20-1
abundance: -
j_gene: TRBJ2-5
CDR3nt: TGCAGTGCTAGCCCTCGGAAAGAGGCGGGAGGACAAGAGACCCAGTACTTC
CDR3aa: CSASPRKEAGGQETQYF

d_gene: TRBD1
v_gene: TRBV7-2
abundance: -
j_gene: TRBJ2-2
CDR3nt: TGTGCCAGCAGCCCAGGGGGCCCCACCGGGGAGCTGTTTTTT
CDR3aa: CASSPGGPTGELFF

d_gene: TRBD2
v_gene: TRBV11-1
abundance: -
j_gene: TRBJ2-1
CDR3nt: TGTGCCAGCAGCAGGAAGGGACTACCCGGTCGGGGAGGAAATGAGCAGTTCTTC
CDR3aa: CASSRKGLPGRGGNEQFF

d_gene: -
v_gene: TRBV6-2/TRBV6-3
abundance: few
j_gene: TRBJ2-3
CDR3nt: TGTGCCAGCAGTTACTCCCCGGGAGACAGCACAGATACGCAGTATTTT
CDR3aa: CASSYSPGDSTDTQYF

d_gene: TRBD2
v_gene: TRBV5-1
abundance: -
j_gene: TRBJ2-3
CDR3nt: TGCGCCAGCAGCTTGGATCTCGCGGGGGGAACAGATACGCAGTATTTT
CDR3aa: CASSLDLAGGTDTQYF

d_gene: -
v_gene: TRBV12-3/TRBV12-4
abundance: -
j_gene: TRBJ1-1
CDR3nt: TGCCGAAGCGCCAGGAGGAATACGGACACTGAAGCTTTCTTT
CDR3aa: CRSARRNTDTEAFF

d_gene: -
v_gene: TRBV24-1
abundance: few
j_gene: TRBJ2-2
CDR3nt: TGTGCCACCAGTGATTGGGAGACCGGGGAGCTGTTTTTT
CDR3aa: CATSDWETGELFF

d_gene: TRBD2
v_gene: TRBV5-1
abundance: -
j_gene: TRBJ2-1
CDR3nt: TGCGCCAGCAGCTTACCGGGACTAGGCGGTGTACATGAGCAGTTCTTC
CDR3aa: CASSLPGLGGVHEQFF

d_gene: -
v_gene: TRBV28
abundance: many
j_gene: TRBJ2-1
CDR3nt: TGTGCCAGCAGTCGGTTGGGCGCACTGCCGGCCAATGAGCAGTTCTTC
CDR3aa: CASSRLGALPANEQFF

d_gene: -
v_gene: TRBV4-3
abundance: -
j_gene: TRBJ2-3
CDR3nt: TGCGCCAGCAGCCAAGTCGGGACTGCAACAGATACGCAGTATTTT
CDR3aa: CASSQVGTATDTQYF

d_gene: -
v_gene: TRBV4-3
abundance: few
j_gene: TRBJ2-5
CDR3nt: TGCGCCAGCAGCCAAGATCCAGGAGAGACCCAGTACTTC
CDR3aa: CASSQDPGETQYF

d_gene: -
v_gene: TRBV5-1
abundance: -
j_gene: TRBJ1-4
CDR3nt: TGCGCCAGCAGCCGAGGTTTTACGGGGTTTGCAACTAATGAAAAACTGTTTTTT
CDR3aa: CASSRGFTGFATNEKLFF

d_gene: -
v_gene: TRBV12-3/TRBV12-4
abundance: few
j_gene: TRBJ2-1
CDR3nt: TGTGCCAGCTTAACCCTGGGATACAATGAGCAGTTCTTC
CDR3aa: CASLTLGYNEQFF

d_gene: -
v_gene: TRBV4-2
abundance: many
j_gene: TRBJ1-5
CDR3nt: TGTGCCAGCAGCCAAGACGGGGCAGGGCAGCCCCAGCATTTT
CDR3aa: CASSQDGAGQPQHF

d_gene: -
v_gene: TRBV9
abundance: -
j_gene: TRBJ1-2
CDR3nt: TGTGCCAGCAGCGTCCCCGGGGGCGCGGGATATGGCTACACCTTC
CDR3aa: CASSVPGGAGYGYTF

d_gene: -
v_gene: TRBV6-2/TRBV6-3
abundance: few
j_gene: TRBJ2-1
CDR3nt: TGTGCCAGCCGACTGCGGGACTGGGATGACAATGAGCAGTTCTTC
CDR3aa: CASRLRDWDDNEQFF

d_gene: -
v_gene: TRBV5-1
abundance: -
j_gene: TRBJ1-2
CDR3nt: TGCGCCAGCAGCTTTTTGTCAGGAAGCTTAAACTATGGCTACACCTTC
CDR3aa: CASSFLSGSLNYGYTF

d_gene: TRBD1
v_gene: TRBV5-6
abundance: -
j_gene: TRBJ2-5
CDR3nt: TGTGCCAGCAGCAGATGGACAGGGCTCCAAGAGACCCAGTACTTC
CDR3aa: CASSRWTGLQETQYF

d_gene: TRBD1
v_gene: TRBV4-3
abundance: -
j_gene: TRBJ1-2
CDR3nt: TGCGCCAGCAGCCAAGCTTTGGACAGGTACGATGGCTACACCTTC
CDR3aa: CASSQALDRYDGYTF

d_gene: TRBD2
v_gene: TRBV28
abundance: -
j_gene: TRBJ2-7
CDR3nt: TGTGCCAGCCGGGCATCTAGCGGACCTTCCTACGAGCAGTACTTC
CDR3aa: CASRASSGPSYEQYF

d_gene: TRBD2
v_gene: TRBV20-1
abundance: many
j_gene: TRBJ2-7
CDR3nt: TGCAGTGCTCCTAGACTAGCGGGAGAGCTATCCTACGAGCAGTACTTC
CDR3aa: CSAPRLAGELSYEQYF

d_gene: -
v_gene: TRBV4-3
abundance: few
j_gene: TRBJ2-5
CDR3nt: TGCGCCAGCAGCCAAGGTCGGAGGAGGAGGCAAGAGACCCAGTACTTC
CDR3aa: CASSQGRRRRQETQYF

d_gene: -
v_gene: TRBV29-1
abundance: many
j_gene: TRBJ2-3
CDR3nt: TGCAGCGTTGAAAGGCATCCCTTTAGCACAGATACGCAGTATTTT
CDR3aa: CSVERHPFSTDTQYF

d_gene: TRBD2
v_gene: TRBV20-1
abundance: few
j_gene: TRBJ2-2
CDR3nt: TGCAGTGCTAGAGATCTCGCGGGAGGGATTCCGGGCGGGGAGCTGTTTTTT
CDR3aa: CSARDLAGGIPGGELFF

d_gene: TRBD2
v_gene: TRBV27
abundance: few
j_gene: TRBJ2-1
CDR3nt: TGTGCCAGCAGTTTAACCCAACTAGCGGGATTTTTGAATGAGCAGTTCTTC
CDR3aa: CASSLTQLAGFLNEQFF

d_gene: -
v_gene: TRBV4-1
abundance: -
j_gene: TRBJ2-1
CDR3nt: TGCGCCAGCAGAAATTCTCCCTCCAATGAGCAGTTCTTC
CDR3aa: CASRNSPSNEQFF

d_gene: -
v_gene: TRBV21-1
abundance: -
j_gene: TRBJ2-7
CDR3nt: TGTGCCGTCCTCGCAGGGGGGTTGGAGCAGTACTTC
CDR3aa: CAVLAGGLEQYF

d_gene: -
v_gene: TRBV11-3
abundance: many
j_gene: TRBJ1-4
CDR3nt: TGTGCCAGCAGCCTCCTACGGGGATCTAATGAAAAACTGTTTTTT
CDR3aa: CASSLLRGSNEKLFF

d_gene: -
v_gene: TRBV7-2
abundance: -
j_gene: TRBJ1-5
CDR3nt: TGTGCCAGCCATACGGGGCAGGGTTGGCATCAGCCCCAGCATTTT
CDR3aa: CASHTGQGWHQPQHF

d_gene: -
v_gene: TRBV9
abundance: few
j_gene: TRBJ2-2
CDR3nt: TGTGCCAGCAGCACCTTCTCTAGAGGGAGCCCCACCGGGGAGCTGTTTTTT
CDR3aa: CASSTFSRGSPTGELFF

d_gene: -
v_gene: TRBV29-1
abundance: many
j_gene: TRBJ2-1
CDR3nt: TGCAGCGTTGAGAATCTATACAATGAGCAGTTCTTC
CDR3aa: CSVENLYNEQFF

d_gene: TRBD2
v_gene: TRBV9
abundance: few
j_gene: TRBJ2-2
CDR3nt: TGTGCCAGCAGCCCCTACGGGAGGCCCACCGGGGAGCTGTTTTTT
CDR3aa: CASSPYGRPTGELFF

d_gene: -
v_gene: TRBV28
abundance: -
j_gene: TRBJ2-3
CDR3nt: TGTGCCAGCCTCCGCCTCCCAGATACGCAGTATTTT
CDR3aa: CASLRLPDTQYF